This T cell receptor (beta chain) was captured in a study of CD8 T cells in Susac syndrome. With random hexamers, reverse transcription was performed on about 0.5 to 1 ug of RNA. Via MiXCR, TCRdb re-called the immunoSEQ multiplex PCR reads, giving one row per CDR3 protein. The table has about 120,000 distinct CDR3 sequences, 92% seen once. The CDR3 has 14 amino acids. V lost 2 bases and J lost 8, with 13 bases in between. Germline V CDR1 and CDR2: MNHEY, SMNVEV (reference sequence). This sequence joins TRBV27 and TRBJ2-1, with D tentatively TRBD1 or TRBD2 (5 bases each). Material for sequencing was CD8+ T cells from PBMCs. This sequence originates from a human donor in good health. The CDR3 reads CASSLGGQYDEQFF. The CDR3 bases are TGTGCCAGCAGTTTAGGGGGTCAGTACGATGAGCAGTTCTTC.